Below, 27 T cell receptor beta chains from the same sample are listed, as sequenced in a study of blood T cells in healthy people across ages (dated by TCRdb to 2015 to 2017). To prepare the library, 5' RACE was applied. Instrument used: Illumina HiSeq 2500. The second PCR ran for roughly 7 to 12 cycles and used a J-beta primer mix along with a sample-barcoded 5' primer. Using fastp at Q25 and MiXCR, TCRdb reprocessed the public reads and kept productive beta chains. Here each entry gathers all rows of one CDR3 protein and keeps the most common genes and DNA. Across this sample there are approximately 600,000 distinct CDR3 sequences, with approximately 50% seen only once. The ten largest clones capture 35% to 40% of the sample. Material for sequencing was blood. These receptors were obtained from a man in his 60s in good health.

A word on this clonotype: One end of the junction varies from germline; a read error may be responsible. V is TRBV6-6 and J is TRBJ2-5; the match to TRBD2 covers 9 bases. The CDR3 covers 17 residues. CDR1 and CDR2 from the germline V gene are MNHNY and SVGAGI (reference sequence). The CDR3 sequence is CASSFGPRGGHQETQYF. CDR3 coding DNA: TGCGCCAGCAGTTTCGGTCCGCGGGGGGGCCACCAAGAGACCCAGTACTTC.

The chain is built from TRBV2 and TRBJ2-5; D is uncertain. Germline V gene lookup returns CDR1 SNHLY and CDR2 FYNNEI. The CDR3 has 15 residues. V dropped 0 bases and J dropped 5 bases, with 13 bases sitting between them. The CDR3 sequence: CASSEAWQSRETQYF. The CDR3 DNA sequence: TGTGCCAGCAGTGAAGCTTGGCAGTCAAGGGAGACCCAGTACTTC. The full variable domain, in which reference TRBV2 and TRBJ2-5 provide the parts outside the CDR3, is EPEVTQTPSHQVTQMGQEVILRCVPISNHLYFYWYRQILGQKVEFLVSFYNNEISEKSEIFDDQFSVERPDGSNFTLKIRSTKLEDSAMYFCASSEAWQSRETQYFGPGTRLLVL.

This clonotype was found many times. CDR3 loop: CASTGTGGYNEQFF. In DNA, the CDR3 is TGTGCCAGCACCGGGACAGGGGGGTACAATGAGCAGTTCTTC. V gene TRBV27 combines with J gene TRBJ2-1, with 11 bases aligning to TRBD1. Germline loops: CDR1 MNHEY, CDR2 SMNVEV (reference sequence). Trimming took 7 bases from V and 4 from J; bases not matched to a gene: 3. The CDR3 is 14 residues long.

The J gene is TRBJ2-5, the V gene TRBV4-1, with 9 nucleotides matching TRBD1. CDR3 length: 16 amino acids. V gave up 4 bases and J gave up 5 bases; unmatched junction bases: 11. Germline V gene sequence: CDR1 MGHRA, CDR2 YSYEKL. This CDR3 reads CASSPYLGTGLETQYF. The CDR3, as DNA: TGCGCCAGCAGCCCTTACCTAGGGACAGGGTTGGAGACCCAGTACTTC.

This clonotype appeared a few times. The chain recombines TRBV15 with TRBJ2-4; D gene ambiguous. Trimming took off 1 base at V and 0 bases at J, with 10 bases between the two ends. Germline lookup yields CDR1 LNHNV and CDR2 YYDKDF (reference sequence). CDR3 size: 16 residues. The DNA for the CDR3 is TGTGCCACCAGCAGAGTACAATCCTTAGCCAAAAACATTCAGTACTTC. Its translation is CATSRVQSLAKNIQYF.

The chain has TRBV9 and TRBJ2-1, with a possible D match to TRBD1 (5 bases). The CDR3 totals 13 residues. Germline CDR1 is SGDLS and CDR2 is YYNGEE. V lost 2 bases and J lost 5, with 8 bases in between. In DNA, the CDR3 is TGTGCCAGCAGCGTTGGGGCTGACAATGAGCAGTTCTTC. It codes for CASSVGADNEQFF.

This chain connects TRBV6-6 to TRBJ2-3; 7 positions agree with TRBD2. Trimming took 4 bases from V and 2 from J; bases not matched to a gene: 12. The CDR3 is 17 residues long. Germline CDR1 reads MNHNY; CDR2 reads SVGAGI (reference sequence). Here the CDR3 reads CASSSPETSSYTDTQYF. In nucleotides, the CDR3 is TGTGCCAGCAGTTCCCCGGAGACTAGCAGCTACACAGATACGCAGTATTTT.

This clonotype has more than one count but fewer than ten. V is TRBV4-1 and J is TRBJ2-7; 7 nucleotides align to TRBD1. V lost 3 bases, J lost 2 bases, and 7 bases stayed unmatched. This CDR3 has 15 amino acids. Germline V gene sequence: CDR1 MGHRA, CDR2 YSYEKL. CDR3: CASSQRETGAYEQYF. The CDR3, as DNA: TGCGCCAGCAGCCAGAGAGAAACAGGGGCCTACGAGCAGTACTTC.

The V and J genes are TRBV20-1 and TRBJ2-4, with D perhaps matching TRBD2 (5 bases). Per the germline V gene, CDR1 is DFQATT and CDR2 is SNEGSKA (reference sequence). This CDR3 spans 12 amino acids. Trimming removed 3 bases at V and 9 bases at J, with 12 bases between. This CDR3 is CSASLRAGIQYF. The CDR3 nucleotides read TGCAGTGCTAGTCTCCGCGCGGGCATTCAGTACTTC.

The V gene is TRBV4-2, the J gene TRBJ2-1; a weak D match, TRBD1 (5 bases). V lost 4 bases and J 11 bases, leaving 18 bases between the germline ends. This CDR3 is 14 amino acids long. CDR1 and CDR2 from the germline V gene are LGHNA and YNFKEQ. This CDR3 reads CASSRTILTGKQFF. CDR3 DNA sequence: TGTGCCAGCAGCCGTACTATCCTTACAGGAAAGCAGTTCTTC.

The CDR3 loop is CASSLRTGRGADTQYF. The CDR3 DNA reads TGCGCCAGCAGTCTCCGGACAGGGAGGGGAGCAGATACGCAGTATTTT. The chain has TRBV5-1 and TRBJ2-3; D may be TRBD1 (8 bases). This CDR3 has 16 amino acids. Per the germline V gene, CDR1 is SGHRS and CDR2 is YFSETQ. Trimming took off 5 bases at V and 4 bases at J, with 20 bases between the two ends.

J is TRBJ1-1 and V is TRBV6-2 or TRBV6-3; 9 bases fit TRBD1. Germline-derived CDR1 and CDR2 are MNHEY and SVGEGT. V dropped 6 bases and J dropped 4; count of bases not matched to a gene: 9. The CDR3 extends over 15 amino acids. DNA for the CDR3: TGTGCCAGCAGCAGCCACAGGGGGCAGGGCACTGAAGCTTTCTTT. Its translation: CASSSHRGQGTEAFF.

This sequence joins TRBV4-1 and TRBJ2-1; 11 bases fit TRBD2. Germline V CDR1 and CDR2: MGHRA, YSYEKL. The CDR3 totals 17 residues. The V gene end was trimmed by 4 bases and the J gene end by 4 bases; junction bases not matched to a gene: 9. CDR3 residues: CASSPRGTSGAYNEQFF. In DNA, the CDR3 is TGCGCCAGCAGCCCCCGGGGGACTAGCGGAGCTTACAATGAGCAGTTCTTC.

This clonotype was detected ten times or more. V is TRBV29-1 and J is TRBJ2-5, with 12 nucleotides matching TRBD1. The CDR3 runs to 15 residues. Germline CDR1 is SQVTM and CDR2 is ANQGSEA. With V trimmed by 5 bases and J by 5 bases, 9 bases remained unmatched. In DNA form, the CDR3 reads TGCAGCGTTCCCGGGACAGGGGGCCGGAAGGAGACCCAGTACTTC. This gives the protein CSVPGTGGRKETQYF.

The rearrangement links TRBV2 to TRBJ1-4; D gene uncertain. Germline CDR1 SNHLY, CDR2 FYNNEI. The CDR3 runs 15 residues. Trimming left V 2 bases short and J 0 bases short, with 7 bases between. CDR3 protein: CASSELASTNEKLFF. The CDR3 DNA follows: TGTGCCAGCAGTGAATTAGCGTCAACTAATGAAAAACTGTTTTTT.

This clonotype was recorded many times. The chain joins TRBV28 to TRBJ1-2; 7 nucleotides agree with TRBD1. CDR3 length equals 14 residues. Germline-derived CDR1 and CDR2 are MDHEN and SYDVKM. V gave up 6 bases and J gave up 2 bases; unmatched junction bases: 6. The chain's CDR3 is CASSPGTANYGYTF. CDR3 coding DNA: TGTGCCAGCAGCCCCGGGACAGCCAACTATGGCTACACCTTC.

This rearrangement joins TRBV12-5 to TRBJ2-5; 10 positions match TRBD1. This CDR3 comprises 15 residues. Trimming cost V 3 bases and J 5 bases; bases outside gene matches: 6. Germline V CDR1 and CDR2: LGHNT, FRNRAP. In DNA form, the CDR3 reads TGTGCTAGTGGTTTTGGACAGGGGGAGTGGGAGACCCAGTACTTC. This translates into CASGFGQGEWETQYF.

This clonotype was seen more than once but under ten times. CDR3 in amino acids: CASRSIPGELFF. In DNA, the CDR3 is TGCGCCAGCAGATCTATTCCCGGGGAGCTGTTTTTT. The V and J genes are TRBV5-1 and TRBJ2-2; no clear D gene. Germline V lookup: CDR1 SGHRS, CDR2 YFSETQ. V was clipped by 5 bases and J by 6 bases, with 8 bases between them. The CDR3 is 12 amino acids.

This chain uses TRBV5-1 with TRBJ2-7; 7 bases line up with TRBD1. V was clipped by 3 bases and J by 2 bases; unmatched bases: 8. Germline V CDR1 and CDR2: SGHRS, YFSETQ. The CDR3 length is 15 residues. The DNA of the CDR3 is TGCGCCAGCAGCTATTTACGGGACAGTCCCTACGAGCAGTACTTC. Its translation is CASSYLRDSPYEQYF.

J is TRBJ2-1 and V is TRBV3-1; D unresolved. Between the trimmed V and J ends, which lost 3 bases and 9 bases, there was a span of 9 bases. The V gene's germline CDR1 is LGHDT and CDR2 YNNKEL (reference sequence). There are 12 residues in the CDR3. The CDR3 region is CASSQAIGEQFF. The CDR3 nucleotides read TGTGCCAGCAGCCAGGCTATCGGTGAGCAGTTCTTC.

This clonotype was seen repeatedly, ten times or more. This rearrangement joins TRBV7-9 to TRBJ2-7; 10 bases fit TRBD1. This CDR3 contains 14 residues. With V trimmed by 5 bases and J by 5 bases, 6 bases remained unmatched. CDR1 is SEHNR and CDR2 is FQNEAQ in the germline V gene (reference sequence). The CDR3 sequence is CASSAPGQGNEQYF. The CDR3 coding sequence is TGTGCCAGCAGCGCACCGGGACAGGGGAACGAGCAGTACTTC.

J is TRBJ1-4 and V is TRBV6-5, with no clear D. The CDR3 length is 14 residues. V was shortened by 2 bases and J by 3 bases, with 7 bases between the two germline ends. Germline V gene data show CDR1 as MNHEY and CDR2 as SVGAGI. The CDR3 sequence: CASSYRVSNEKLFF. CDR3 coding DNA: TGTGCCAGCAGTTACAGGGTGTCTAATGAAAAACTGTTTTTT.

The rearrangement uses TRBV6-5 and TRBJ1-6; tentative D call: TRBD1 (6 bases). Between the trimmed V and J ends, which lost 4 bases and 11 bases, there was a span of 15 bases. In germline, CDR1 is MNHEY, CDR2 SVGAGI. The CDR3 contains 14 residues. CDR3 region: CASSLTGPPPPLHF. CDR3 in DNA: TGTGCCAGCAGTTTAACAGGGCCACCGCCACCCCTCCACTTT.

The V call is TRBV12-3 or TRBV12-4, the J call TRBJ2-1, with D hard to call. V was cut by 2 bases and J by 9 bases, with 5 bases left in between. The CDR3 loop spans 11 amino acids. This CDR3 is CASSLMAEQFF. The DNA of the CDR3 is TGTGCCAGCAGTTTAATGGCTGAGCAGTTCTTC.

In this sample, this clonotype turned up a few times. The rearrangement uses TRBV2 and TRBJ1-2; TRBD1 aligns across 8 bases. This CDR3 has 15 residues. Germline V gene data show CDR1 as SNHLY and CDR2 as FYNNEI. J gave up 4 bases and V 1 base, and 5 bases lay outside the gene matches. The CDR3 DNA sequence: TGTGCCAGCAGTGAAGGCAGGGGGCGCGGCTATGGCTACACCTTC. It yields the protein CASSEGRGRGYGYTF. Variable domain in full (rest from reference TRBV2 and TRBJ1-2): EPEVTQTPSHQVTQMGQEVILRCVPISNHLYFYWYRQILGQKVEFLVSFYNNEISEKSEIFDDQFSVERPDGSNFTLKIRSTKLEDSAMYFCASSEGRGRGYGYTFGSGTRLTVV.

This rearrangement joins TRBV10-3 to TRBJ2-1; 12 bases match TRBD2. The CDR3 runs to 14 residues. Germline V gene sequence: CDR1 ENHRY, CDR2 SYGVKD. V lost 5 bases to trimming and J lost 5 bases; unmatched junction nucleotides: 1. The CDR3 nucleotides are TGTGCCATCAGTAGACTAGCGGGGGACAATGAGCAGTTCTTC. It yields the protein CAISRLAGDNEQFF.

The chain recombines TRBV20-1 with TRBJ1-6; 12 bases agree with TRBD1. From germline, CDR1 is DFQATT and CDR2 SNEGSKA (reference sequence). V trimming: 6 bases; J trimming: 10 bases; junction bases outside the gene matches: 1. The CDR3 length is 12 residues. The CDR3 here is CSAGTGGSPLHF. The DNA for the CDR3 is TGCAGTGCCGGGACAGGGGGCTCACCCCTCCACTTT.